This T cell receptor (beta chain) was identified during a study of T cells in Graves' hyperthyroidism and ophthalmopathy. This CDR3 contains 17 residues. CDR1 and CDR2 (germline): DFQATT, SNEGSKA (reference sequence). V was clipped by 6 bases and J by 5 bases; unmatched bases: 21. Patients were excluded for uncontrolled infection, other autoimmune disease, pregnancy or lactation. It was around 10 ml of fresh peripheral blood that supplied the PBMCs. TCR beta CDR3 region amplification was performed from RNA transcripts. A set of HTBI primers served as the primers for a first-round RT-PCR of the TCR CDR3. TCRdb reprocessed the multiplex PCR reads via MiXCR and lists one record per CDR3 protein. This table has about half a million distinct CDR3 sequences, 20% appearing once.

The clonotype was recovered from a man aged 35 to 55 with Graves' ophthalmopathy. Sample: blood. This sequence joins TRBV20-1 and TRBJ2-5; 7 bases align to TRBD2. This CDR3 reads CSATSPGTAGVGETQYF. The CDR3 DNA sequence: TGCAGTGCCACTTCTCCCGGGACCGCGGGGGTTGGGGAGACCCAGTACTTC.